This T cell receptor (beta chain) derives from a study of human T cells and chemical hapten exposure. Study-level points and caveats: Sensitization with DPC brought no change to TCRs above 1 in 1000 in frequency.

A single record per CDR3 protein comes from TCRdb applying MiXCR to the RACE reads. Of about 400,000 distinct CDR3 sequences listed, about 6% are singletons. Points on this clonotype: Antigen specificity is unknown.

Indicated time point: patch test 2, 6 weeks after DPC sensitization. Treatment noted: therapeutic diphenylcyclopropenone sensitization with weekly scalp DPC. This clonotype originated in a woman in her late teens or twenties with alopecia areata. Some clones in this sample may be carry-over from other donors' samples. Sequenced here: whole blood, sampled in connection with sensitization to the hapten diphenylcyclopropenone (DPC).

CDR3 sequence (DNA): TGCGCCAGCAGCCAAGATGGTAGGGCAGGGTCCGGTGGCTACACCTTC. Its protein is CASSQDGRAGSGGYTF. The genes are TRBV4-1 and TRBJ1-2; D might be TRBD1 (5 bases). The germline V and J ends were trimmed by 0 bases and 7 bases, with 18 bases remaining between them. The CDR3 spans 16 residues. The germline V gene has CDR1 MGHRA and CDR2 YSYEKL.